These 22 T cell receptor beta chains share one sample of origin, sequenced in a study of T cell repertoires in cytomegalovirus infection. From the reads, TCRdb called clonotypes with MiXCR, one entry per CDR3 protein. The sample holds around 120,000 distinct CDR3 sequences, about 24% seen once. These TCRs' antigens remain unknown. Sequenced material: PBMCs, sequenced either directly or after in vitro stimulation (not recorded which). The receptors derive from a human donor in good health (CMV status not recorded). Some clones in this sample may be carry-over from other donors' samples.

A few counts support this clonotype. The rearrangement links TRBV29-1 to TRBJ1-3; D gene ambiguous. Trimming cost V 4 bases and J 2 bases, with 9 bases left between them. The CDR3 length is 13 residues. Germline V gene sequence: CDR1 SQVTM, CDR2 ANQGSEA. This CDR3 reads CSVVPTPGNTIYF. CDR3 nucleotides: TGCAGCGTTGTGCCGACTCCTGGAAACACCATATATTTT.

The sample holds a few counts of this clonotype. The chain carries TRBV6-5 and TRBJ2-1, with 9 bases that match TRBD1. From germline, CDR1 is MNHEY and CDR2 SVGAGI. This CDR3 spans 15 amino acids. Losses at the gene ends were 5 bases for V and 7 bases for J; bases not matched to a gene: 9. This CDR3 reads CASSHGTGPMNEQFF. Here the CDR3 DNA reads TGTGCCAGCAGTCACGGGACAGGGCCTATGAATGAGCAGTTCTTC.

In its sample, this clonotype was seen a few times. V usage is TRBV28 and J usage is TRBJ2-7, with unresolved D. The CDR3 is 15 residues long. Trimming left V 4 bases short and J 0 bases short, with 13 bases between. Per germline, CDR1 MDHEN and CDR2 SYDVKM. Written as DNA, the CDR3 is TGTGCCAGCAGTTCCCCCGGCGGAAGCTCCTACGAGCAGTACTTC. Protein: CASSSPGGSSYEQYF. The whole variable domain, filled in from reference TRBV28 and TRBJ2-7, reads DVKVTQSSRYLVKRTGEKVFLECVQDMDHENMFWYRQDPGLGLRLIYFSYDVKMKEKGDIPEGYSVSREKKERFSLILESASTNQTSMYLCASSSPGGSSYEQYFGPGTRLTVT.

This chain connects TRBV19 to TRBJ2-3, with D maybe TRBD1 (6 bases). V shed 10 bases and J shed 2 bases, with 16 bases lying between them. The germline V gene has CDR1 LNHDA and CDR2 SQIVND (reference sequence). The CDR3 contains 14 residues. The CDR3 sequence is CAKTGPTFTDTQYF. The CDR3 region has the DNA TGTGCCAAGACAGGCCCCACGTTCACAGATACGCAGTATTTT. Looking up the rest from reference TRBV19 and TRBJ2-3 gives the full variable domain: DGGITQSPKYLFRKEGQNVTLSCEQNLNHDAMYWYRQDPGQGLRLIYYSQIVNDFQKGDIAEGYSVSREKKESFPLTVTSAQKNPTAFYLCAKTGPTFTDTQYFGPGTRLTVL.

This clonotype showed up just a few times. The chain links TRBV12-3 or TRBV12-4 to TRBJ1-5; D may be TRBD1 (5 bases). V was shortened by 5 bases and J by 7 bases, with 9 bases between the two germline ends. This CDR3 is built from 12 residues. CDR3: CASSQRQQPQHF. CDR3 sequence (DNA): TGTGCCAGCAGTCAGAGACAGCAGCCCCAGCATTTT.

This clonotype was counted only a few times. CDR3 coding DNA: TGTGCCATCAGTGAGCCACTAGCGGGAGAGTACGAGCAGTACTTC. This encodes CAISEPLAGEYEQYF. The chain links TRBV10-3 to TRBJ2-7; 11 nucleotides line up with TRBD2. This CDR3 is 15 amino acids long. Germline lookup yields CDR1 ENHRY and CDR2 SYGVKD. The J segment lost 4 bases and the V segment lost 2 bases, leaving 4 bases of the junction unmatched.

The J gene is TRBJ2-1, the V gene TRBV5-6; 9 bases line up with TRBD2. After removal of 2 bases from V and 7 bases from J, the junction contained 7 bases not matched to a gene. The CDR3 has 15 amino acids. Germline V CDR1 and CDR2: SGHDT, YYEEEE. The CDR3 DNA reads as TGTGCCAGCAGCTTTGTCGCGGGAGGGGAAAATGAGCAGTTCTTC. Translated: CASSFVAGGENEQFF.

The chain employs TRBV7-2 and TRBJ1-4; no definite D call. Germline V lookup: CDR1 SGHTA, CDR2 FQGNSA. The CDR3 totals 14 residues. Between the trimmed V and J ends, which lost 8 bases and 0 bases, there was a span of 10 bases. The CDR3 reads CASSRRSTNEKLFF. Written as DNA, the CDR3 is TGTGCCAGCTCCCGACGGTCAACTAATGAAAAACTGTTTTTT.

This clonotype was detected ten times or more. The chain recombines TRBV7-2 with TRBJ2-1; 12 bases fit TRBD2. The CDR3 runs 16 residues. In germline, CDR1 is SGHTA, CDR2 FQGNSA. V gave up 1 base and J gave up 6 bases; unmatched junction bases: 4. The CDR3 sequence: CASSLVLAGGGNEQFF. CDR3 in DNA: TGTGCCAGCAGCTTAGTACTAGCGGGAGGAGGCAATGAGCAGTTCTTC.

V gene TRBV9 combines with J gene TRBJ2-2, with 11 positions matching TRBD2. J lost 4 bases, V lost 4 bases, and 12 bases had no gene match. Germline V gene lookup returns CDR1 SGDLS and CDR2 YYNGEE. The CDR3 consists of 18 residues. The CDR3 nucleotides read TGTGCCAGCAGCCCGAGGGCGACTAGCGGGATACGCACCGGGGAGCTGTTTTTT. As protein: CASSPRATSGIRTGELFF.

This clonotype was counted many times. The chain carries TRBV6-1 and TRBJ1-2, with D uncertain. The CDR3 runs 15 residues. V lost 7 bases and J lost 1, with 16 bases in between. Germline V gives CDR1 MNHNS, CDR2 SASEGT. This CDR3 reads CASTRVRKNNYGYTF. The CDR3 DNA reads as TGTGCCAGCACACGGGTCAGAAAAAATAACTATGGCTACACCTTC.

This clonotype occurred a few times. The CDR3 region has the DNA TGCAGCGCCCGGGTAGGGACCTACGAGCAGTACTTC. Its protein product is CSARVGTYEQYF. The chain links TRBV29-1 to TRBJ2-7; D gene ambiguous. Germline assignment: CDR1 SQVTM and CDR2 ANQGSEA. V lost 7 bases and J 2 bases, leaving 12 bases between the germline ends. The CDR3 extends over 12 amino acids.

This clonotype was seen more than once but under ten times. This chain uses TRBV7-2 with TRBJ1-1, with TRBD1 matching over 9 bases. J gave up 3 bases and V 6 bases, and 5 bases lay outside the gene matches. Per the germline V gene, CDR1 is SGHTA and CDR2 is FQGNSA. The CDR3 runs 14 residues. The chain's CDR3 is CASRAGQGYTEAFF. DNA for the CDR3: TGTGCCAGCAGGGCTGGACAGGGGTACACTGAAGCTTTCTTT. Full variable domain (rest looked up from reference TRBV7-2 and TRBJ1-1): GAGVSQSPSNKVTEKGKDVELRCDPISGHTALYWYRQSLGQGLEFLIYFQGNSAPDKSGLPSDRFSAERTGGSVSTLTIQRTQQEDSAVYLCASRAGQGYTEAFFGQGTRLTVV.

This clonotype was recorded at least ten times. V usage is TRBV7-2 and J usage is TRBJ1-2; 8 bases map to TRBD1. The CDR3 runs to 14 residues. With 4 bases clipped from V and 4 bases from J, the junction kept 5 bases outside the gene matches. Germline CDR1 SGHTA, CDR2 FQGNSA. The CDR3 coding sequence is TGTGCCAGCAGCTCCTGGGGACAGGTCTATGGCTACACCTTC. It is translated as CASSSWGQVYGYTF.

The chain carries TRBV19 and TRBJ2-7; a weak D match, TRBD1 (6 bases). The germline CDR1 and CDR2 sequences are LNHDA and SQIVND (reference sequence). Deletions cut 3 bases from V and 4 bases from J, with 13 bases between. The CDR3 covers 14 residues. DNA for the CDR3: TGTGCCAGTAGTATGGGACACCAACCTTACGAGCAGTACGTC. Encoded protein: CASSMGHQPYEQYV.

This clonotype was counted a few times. The J gene is TRBJ1-6, the V gene TRBV6-5; perhaps TRBD1 as D (5 bases). The germline CDR1 and CDR2 sequences are MNHEY and SVGAGI. There are 14 residues in the CDR3. Deletions cut 7 bases from V and 6 bases from J, with 13 bases between. The CDR3 DNA is TGTGCCAGCACCCCTGACAGACTTAATTCACCCCTCCACTTT. Its translation is CASTPDRLNSPLHF.

At least ten counts were recorded for this clonotype. The chain carries TRBV19 and TRBJ2-7; 9 bases line up with TRBD2. The CDR3 length is 14 residues. V trimming: 5 bases; J trimming: 3 bases; junction bases outside the gene matches: 5. The V gene's germline CDR1 is LNHDA and CDR2 SQIVND (reference sequence). CDR3 region: CASSHGTSSYEQYV. Written as DNA, the CDR3 is TGTGCCAGTAGTCATGGGACTAGCAGCTACGAGCAGTACGTC.

Comments on this clonotype: It is likely a read error, because the conserved phenylalanine at the end of the CDR3 is missing. This chain connects TRBV6-1 to TRBJ2-7; D is unclear. The CDR3 runs to 16 residues. Trimming pared 6 bases from V and 3 bases from J, leaving 21 bases between. Germline CDR1 is MNHNS and CDR2 is SASEGT. CDR3 protein: CASSPDDLTSLYEQYC. The CDR3 DNA is TGTGCCAGCAGCCCCGACGACCTAACTTCCCTCTACGAGCAGTACTGC.

This clonotype came up a few times. The V gene is TRBV28, the J gene TRBJ1-4; D is undetermined. The V gene lost 5 bases and the J gene lost 5 bases, with 15 bases spanning the gap. The CDR3 runs to 15 residues. The germline V gene encodes CDR1 MDHEN and CDR2 SYDVKM. The CDR3 loop is CASSLYLVKNEKLFF. The DNA of the CDR3 is TGTGCCAGCAGTCTCTACCTCGTTAAAAATGAAAAACTGTTTTTT. Filled out from reference TRBV28 and TRBJ1-4, the complete variable domain reads DVKVTQSSRYLVKRTGEKVFLECVQDMDHENMFWYRQDPGLGLRLIYFSYDVKMKEKGDIPEGYSVSREKKERFSLILESASTNQTSMYLCASSLYLVKNEKLFFGSGTQLSVL.

This clonotype appeared many times. The CDR3 loop reads CASKQDLSAEAFF. The CDR3 DNA reads TGTGCCAGCAAACAGGACCTAAGCGCTGAAGCTTTCTTT. J is TRBJ1-1 and V is TRBV6-2 or TRBV6-3, with a weak D call TRBD1 (5 bases). Trimming took 7 bases from V and 6 from J, leaving 15 bases between them. CDR1 is MNHEY, CDR2 SVGEGT, per germline. The CDR3 consists of 13 residues.

This clonotype was seen more than once but under ten times. The J gene is TRBJ1-6, the V gene TRBV11-2, with 8 bases that match TRBD1. V shed 4 bases and J 8 bases; nucleotides not matched to a gene: 4. The germline V gene encodes CDR1 SGHAT and CDR2 FQNNGV. This CDR3 has 14 residues. CDR3 sequence: CASSSRTGHSPLHF. CDR3 in DNA: TGTGCCAGCAGCTCGAGGACAGGGCATTCACCCCTCCACTTT.

This clonotype was observed at least ten times. The CDR3 nucleotides read TGTGCCAGCAGCGCTCTGGGACAGATTAACACTGAAGCTTTCTTT. As protein: CASSALGQINTEAFF. The V call is TRBV11-3, the J call TRBJ1-1, with 7 nucleotides matching TRBD1. V trimming: 5 bases; J trimming: 2 bases; junction bases outside the gene matches: 8. Looked up from germline, CDR1 is SGHNT and CDR2 is YENEEA. The CDR3 contains 15 residues.